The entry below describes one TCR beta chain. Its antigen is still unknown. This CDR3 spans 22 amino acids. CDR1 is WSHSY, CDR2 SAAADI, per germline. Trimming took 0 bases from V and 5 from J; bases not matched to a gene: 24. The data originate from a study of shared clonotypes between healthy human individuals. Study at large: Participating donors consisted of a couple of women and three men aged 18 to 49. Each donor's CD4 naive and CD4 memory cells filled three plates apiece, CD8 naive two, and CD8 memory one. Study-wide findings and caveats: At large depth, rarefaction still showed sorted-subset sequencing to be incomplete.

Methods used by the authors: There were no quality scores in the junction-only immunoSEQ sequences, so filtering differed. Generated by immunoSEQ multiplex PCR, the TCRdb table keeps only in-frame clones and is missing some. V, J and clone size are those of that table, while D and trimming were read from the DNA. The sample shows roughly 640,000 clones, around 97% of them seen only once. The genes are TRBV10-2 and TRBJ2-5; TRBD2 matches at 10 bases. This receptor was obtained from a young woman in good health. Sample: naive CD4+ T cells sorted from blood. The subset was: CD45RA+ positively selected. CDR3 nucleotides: TGCGCCAGCAGTGAGTCGAAGGGCCTAGCGGGAGCCAGGGGGCAGATCGTGGAGACCCAGTACTTC. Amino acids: CASSESKGLAGARGQIVETQYF.